The clone carrying this T cell receptor beta chain was recorded only once. CDR1 MNHEY and CDR2 SVGAGI come from the germline V gene. The germline V and J ends were trimmed by 4 bases and 2 bases, with 15 bases remaining between them. The CDR3 is made up of 15 amino acids. Diagnoses among patients were locally advanced or metastatic urothelial carcinoma. Peripheral blood mononuclear cells were collected from every patient before and during treatment, yielding between 1 and 8 samples per patient. The sample comes from a study of PD-L1 blockade in urothelial cancer. Turning to the study itself: The researchers analyzed blood 3 weeks (second dose) and 6 weeks after treatment start.

Each PCR reaction had synthetic TCR analog templates spiked into it. The table came from immunoSEQ multiplex PCR; TCRdb's copy has only in-frame clones and leaves some out. Found here are tens of thousands of clones, around 89% of them singletons; the top ten hold around 2%. This sequence was found in a man aged 60 to 69 with urothelial cancer. The chain joins TRBV6-5 to TRBJ2-7; maybe TRBD2 (6 bases). The starting material was PBMCs, obtained around atezolizumab (anti-PD-L1) treatment. The CDR3 nucleotides read TGTGCCAGCAGTTGGTCCGGGGGTCCTACCTACGAGCAGTACTTC. Its protein is CASSWSGGPTYEQYF.